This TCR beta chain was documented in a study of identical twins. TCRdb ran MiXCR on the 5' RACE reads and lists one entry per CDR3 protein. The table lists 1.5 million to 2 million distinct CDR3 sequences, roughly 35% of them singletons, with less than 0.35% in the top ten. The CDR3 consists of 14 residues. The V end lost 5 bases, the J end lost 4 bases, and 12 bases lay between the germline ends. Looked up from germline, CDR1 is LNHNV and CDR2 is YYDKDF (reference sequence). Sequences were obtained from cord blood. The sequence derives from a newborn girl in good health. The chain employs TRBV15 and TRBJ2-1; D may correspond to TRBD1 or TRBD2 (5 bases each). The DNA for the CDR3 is TGTGCCACCAGCGGGGACCGTTATTACAATGAGCAGTTCTTC. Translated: CATSGDRYYNEQFF. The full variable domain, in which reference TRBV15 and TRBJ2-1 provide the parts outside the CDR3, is DAMVIQNPRYQVTQFGKPVTLSCSQTLNHNVMYWYQQKSSQAPKLLFHYYDKDFNNEADTPDNFQSRRPNTSFCFLDIRSPGLGDTAMYLCATSGDRYYNEQFFGPGTRLTVL.